This paragraph reports one T cell receptor beta chain. The same CDR3 can be traced to other DNA sequences in this sample. This specimen comes from a study of technical replicates of blood from a few donors. Trimming cost V 0 bases and J 0 bases, with 3 bases left between them. The CDR3 length is 13 residues. Germline-derived CDR1 and CDR2 are SGDLS and YYNGEE. Clones were sequenced by immunoSEQ multiplex PCR, and TCRdb holds only the in-frame ones, with some missing. The sample lists almost 65,000 clones; 75% to 90% were seen once. The sample comprised PBMCs. The genes are TRBV9 and TRBJ1-1; D uncertain. The TCR originated in a human donor in good health. Some clones in this sample may be carry-over from other donors' samples. For the CDR3, the DNA is TGTGCCAGCAGCGTAGCTATGAACACTGAAGCTTTCTTT. Its translation: CASSVAMNTEAFF.